This TCR beta chain was documented in a study of shared clonotypes between healthy human individuals. Turning to the study itself: Each donor contributed plates that comprised three CD4 naive, three CD4 memory, two CD8 naive and one CD8 memory. The study, taken as a whole, reports: A handful of donors showed sharing of 4.5% to 5% of naive CD4 clonotypes.

Original processing notes: In the immunoSEQ data, sequences were junction-only and lacked quality scores, so filtering differed. Generated by immunoSEQ multiplex PCR, the TCRdb table keeps only in-frame clones and is missing some. The V and J calls and clone size were taken over from that table, and D and trimming were inferred from the DNA. The sample contains millions of clones, 95% of which appear only once. Of note for this clone: Its antigen remains unknown.

V was trimmed by 5 bases and J by 5 bases, leaving 13 bases between them. Germline lookup yields CDR1 SGHTA and CDR2 FQGNSA. This CDR3 is 15 amino acids long. The gene calls are TRBV7-2 and TRBJ1-6, with D unresolved. The TCR was taken from a man younger than 30 in good health. What was sequenced was naive CD4+ T cells sorted from blood. Specified subset: CD45RA+ positively selected. CDR3 coding DNA: TGTGCCAGCAGCCCGGCGGGCCCGAATAATTCACCCCTCCACTTT. This sequence encodes CASSPAGPNNSPLHF.